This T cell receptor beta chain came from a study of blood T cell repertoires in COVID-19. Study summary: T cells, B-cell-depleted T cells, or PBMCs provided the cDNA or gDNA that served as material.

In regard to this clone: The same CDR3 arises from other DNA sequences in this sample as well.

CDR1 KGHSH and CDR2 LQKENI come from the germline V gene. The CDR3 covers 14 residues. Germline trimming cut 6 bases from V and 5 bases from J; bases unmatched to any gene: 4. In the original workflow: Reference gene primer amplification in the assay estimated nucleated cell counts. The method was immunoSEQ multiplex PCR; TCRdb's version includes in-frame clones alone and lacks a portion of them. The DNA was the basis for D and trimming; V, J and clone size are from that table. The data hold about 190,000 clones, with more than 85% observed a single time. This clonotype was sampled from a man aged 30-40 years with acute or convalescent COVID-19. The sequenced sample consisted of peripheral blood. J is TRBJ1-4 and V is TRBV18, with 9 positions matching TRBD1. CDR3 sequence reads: CASSPGQGNEKLFF. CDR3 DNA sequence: TGTGCCAGCTCCCCCGGACAGGGGAATGAAAAACTGTTTTTT.